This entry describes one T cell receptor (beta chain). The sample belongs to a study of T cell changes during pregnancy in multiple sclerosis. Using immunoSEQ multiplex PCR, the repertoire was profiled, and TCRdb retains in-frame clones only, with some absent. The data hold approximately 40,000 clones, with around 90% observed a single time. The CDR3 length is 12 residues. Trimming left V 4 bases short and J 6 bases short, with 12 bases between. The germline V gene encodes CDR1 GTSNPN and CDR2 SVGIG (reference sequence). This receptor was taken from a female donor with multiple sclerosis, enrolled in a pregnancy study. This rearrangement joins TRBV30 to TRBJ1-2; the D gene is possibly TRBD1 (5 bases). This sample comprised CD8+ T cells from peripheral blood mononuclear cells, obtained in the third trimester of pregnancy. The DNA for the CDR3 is TGTGCCTGGACCTGGGGCGGGAATGGCTACACCTTC. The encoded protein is CAWTWGGNGYTF.